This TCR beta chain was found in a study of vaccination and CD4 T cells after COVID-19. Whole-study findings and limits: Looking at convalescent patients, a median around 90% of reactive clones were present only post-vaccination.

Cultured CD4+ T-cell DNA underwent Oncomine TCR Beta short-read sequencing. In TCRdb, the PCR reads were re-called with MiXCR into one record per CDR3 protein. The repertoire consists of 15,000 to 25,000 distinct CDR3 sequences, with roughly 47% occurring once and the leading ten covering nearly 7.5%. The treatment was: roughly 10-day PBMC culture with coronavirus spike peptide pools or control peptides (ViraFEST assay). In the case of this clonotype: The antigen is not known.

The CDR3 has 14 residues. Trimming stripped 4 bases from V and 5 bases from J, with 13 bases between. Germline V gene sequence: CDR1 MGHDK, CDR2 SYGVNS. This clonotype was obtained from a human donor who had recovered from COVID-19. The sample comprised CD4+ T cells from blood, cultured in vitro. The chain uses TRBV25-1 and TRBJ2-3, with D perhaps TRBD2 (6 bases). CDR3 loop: CASSAGGNKDTQYF. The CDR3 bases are TGTGCCAGCAGTGCCGGAGGGAATAAAGATACGCAGTATTTT.